This T cell receptor beta chain is drawn from a study of CD8 T cells in ankylosing spondylitis (dated by TCRdb to about 2017). Background on the whole study: The study set out to find disease-linked TCR variants by profiling T cell receptor beta repertoires in ankylosing spondylitis patients and healthy donors. The whole study cohort included over 85 healthy donors and roughly 24 ankylosing spondylitis patients. Peripheral blood samples were taken, and synovial fluid was additionally collected from ankylosing spondylitis patients.

What the work shows at the level of the full study, not this receptor alone: The disease-linked clones were reported to be significantly enriched in matched synovial fluid samples from ankylosing spondylitis patients. A CD8+ phenotype was shown by the disease-linked clones, which were found at relatively low frequencies in peripheral blood. Some TCR beta motif variants had previously been reported in synovial fluid and blood of reactive arthritis patients, which suggested common disease-initiation mechanisms. Blood from ankylosing spondylitis patients appeared to be characterized by a TCR beta motif made up of several highly homologous amino acid variants.

The CDR3 goes from the cysteine to the phenylalanine over 15 residues. Of the read, only the CDR3 DNA is kept; its 45 bases are in frame from base 1. CDR1 MDHEN and CDR2 SYDVKM are derived from the germline V gene. Here V drops 2 bases and J drops 6 bases, and the junction holds 9 bases not matched to any gene. Instrument used: Illumina HiSeq 2500. TCR beta libraries were prepared by quantitative 5'-RACE with molecular barcodes. For the original study's pipeline: To identify disease-linked TCR variants, a new computational method was used, one built on a probabilistic model of VDJ rearrangement. The public sequencing data were trimmed at Q25 with fastp and processed into clonotypes with MiXCR by TCRdb, which kept only in-frame beta chains. CDR3 protein duplicates are merged, each entry listing the most common genes and DNA. In this record, the V and J calls reflect TCRdb's handling and not the investigators' own analysis. This sample is represented by hundreds of thousands of distinct CDR3 sequences; under 12% of them were singletons. The ten biggest clones cover 21% of the sample.

The table lists this clonotype with a few counts. What antigen it recognizes has not been identified. No base quality values were provided; no much bigger clone lies one nucleotide off. Material for sequencing was blood, either unsorted or a sorted T cell fraction (not recorded which). The sequence came from a male donor with ankylosing spondylitis or in good health (not recorded which). The chain couples TRBV28 to TRBJ1-1; 7 bases in the middle match TRBD1. The CDR3 protein is CASSLNPGGIAEAFF. Here is the DNA: TGTGCCAGCAGTTTAAACCCAGGGGGAATTGCTGAAGCTTTCTTT. Extended through the reference TRBV28 and TRBJ1-1 proteins, this CDR3 yields the full variable domain: DVKVTQSSRYLVKRTGEKVFLECVQDMDHENMFWYRQDPGLGLRLIYFSYDVKMKEKGDIPEGYSVSREKKERFSLILESASTNQTSMYLCASSLNPGGIAEAFFGQGTRLTVV.